Listed below are T cell receptor beta chains from one sample, sequenced in a study of T cell changes during pregnancy in multiple sclerosis. Measured with immunoSEQ multiplex PCR; TCRdb has only the in-frame clones, and not every one. The table records over 65,000 clones, about 95% of them present only once. The sequencing used peripheral blood, collected in the third trimester of pregnancy. The receptor source for this set is a female donor with multiple sclerosis, enrolled in a pregnancy study. The CDR3 runs from the conserved cysteine through the conserved F or W. Each record gives: D gene, clone size, CDR3 length, J gene, V gene, CDR3 protein, CDR3 DNA. D genes are given only for firm matches. Not every row has a clone size; where given, it reads once, few, many or a size class.

>.|.|15|TRBJ1-6|TRBV6-6
CASSSPRDYNSPLHF
TGTGCCAGCAGCTCCCCCAGGGACTATAATTCACCCCTCCACTTT
>.|.|16|TRBJ1-5|TRBV2
CASRVGREGSDQPQHF
TGTGCCAGCAGGGTTGGACGAGAGGGAAGTGATCAGCCCCAGCATTTT
>.|.|12|TRBJ1-2|TRBV7-2
CASSSSFGPNTF
TGTGCCAGCAGCTCTAGCTTTGGGCCGAACACCTTC
>.|.|14|TRBJ1-2|TRBV27
CASSPSQGIVGYTF
TGTGCCAGCAGTCCATCACAGGGAATAGTGGGCTACACCTTC
>.|few|15|TRBJ1-2|TRBV4-2
CASSQAGGQPRGYTF
TGTGCCAGCAGCCAAGCTGGAGGACAGCCAAGGGGCTACACCTTC
>.|.|13|TRBJ1-2|TRBV10-3
CAILGTPGYGYTF
TGTGCCATCCTCGGGACACCAGGATATGGCTACACCTTC
>TRBD1|.|14|TRBJ1-1|TRBV6-5
CASSLTGLSTEAFF
TGTGCCAGCAGTCTGACAGGGTTGAGCACTGAAGCTTTCTTT
>.|.|17|TRBJ2-2|TRBV9
CASSVIGQRDGFGELFF
TGTGCCAGCAGCGTAATTGGACAGCGAGACGGGTTCGGGGAGCTGTTTTTT
>TRBD2|.|17|TRBJ2-1|TRBV11-2
CASSLVGSGGVINEQFF
TGTGCCAGCAGCTTAGTGGGTAGCGGGGGGGTTATCAATGAGCAGTTCTTC
>TRBD1|.|14|TRBJ2-7|TRBV6-1
CASRLQGATYEQYF
TGTGCCAGCAGGCTACAGGGGGCAACCTACGAGCAGTACTTC
>.|.|14|TRBJ2-7|TRBV6-4
CASSDQAGPYEQYF
TGTGCCAGCAGTGACCAGGCGGGTCCCTACGAGCAGTACTTC
>TRBD1|.|16|TRBJ1-5|TRBV7-2
CASSLKAGGHNQPQHF
TGTGCCAGCAGCTTAAAAGCAGGGGGGCACAATCAGCCCCAGCATTTT
>.|.|15|TRBJ1-6|TRBV7-2
CASSLDGGVDSPLHF
TGTGCCAGCAGCTTAGACGGCGGAGTGGATTCACCCCTCCACTTT
>TRBD1|.|16|TRBJ2-2|TRBV4-3
CASSQPTGSDTGELFF
TGCGCCAGCAGCCAACCGACAGGGTCCGACACCGGGGAGCTGTTTTTT
>.|few|16|TRBJ1-1|TRBV30
CAWSVGGGRADTEAFF
TGTGCCTGGAGTGTAGGGGGTGGGAGGGCCGACACTGAAGCTTTCTTT
>TRBD2|.|16|TRBJ2-3|TRBV7-2
CASSPRAGSSTDTQYF
TGTGCCAGCAGCCCCAGAGCGGGGTCTAGCACAGATACGCAGTATTTT
>.|.|14|TRBJ2-7|TRBV5-1
CASSLAGFSYEQYF
TGCGCCAGCAGCTTGGCAGGGTTCTCGTACGAGCAGTACTTC
>.|.|12|TRBJ2-7|TRBV10-3
CAISHSNYEQYF
TGTGCCATCAGCCATAGCAACTACGAGCAGTACTTC
>TRBD1|.|17|TRBJ1-4|TRBV4-1
CASSQGRGQVTNEKLFF
TGCGCCAGCAGCCAAGGCAGGGGGCAGGTGACTAATGAAAAACTGTTTTTT
>TRBD1|.|14|TRBJ1-2|TRBV7-3
CASSVGTGQDGYTF
TGTGCCAGCAGCGTAGGGACAGGGCAAGATGGCTACACCTTC
>.|.|13|TRBJ1-2|TRBV2
CASSEVENYGYTF
TGTGCCAGCAGTGAAGTAGAGAACTATGGCTACACCTTC
>TRBD2|.|15|TRBJ2-1|TRBV19
CASSIERGRYNEQFF
TGTGCCAGTAGTATAGAGCGGGGGAGATACAATGAGCAGTTCTTC
>.|.|16|TRBJ1-2|TRBV6-1
CASSEAPARGNYGYTF
TGTGCCAGCAGTGAAGCCCCGGCCAGGGGTAATTATGGCTACACCTTC
>.|.|15|TRBJ1-4|TRBV6-6
CASSSPGRDNEKLFF
TGTGCCAGCAGTAGCCCGGGCAGGGATAATGAAAAACTGTTTTTT
>TRBD1|.|15|TRBJ1-1|TRBV14
CASSLRTGDYTEAFF
TGTGCCAGCAGCCTGCGGACAGGGGATTATACTGAAGCTTTCTTT
>.|.|12|TRBJ2-3|TRBV18
CASSPRGDTQYF
TGTGCCAGCTCACCACGAGGGGATACGCAGTATTTT
>.|.|15|TRBJ1-5|TRBV19
CASSSQGMSNQPQHF
TGTGCCAGTAGTTCTCAGGGAATGAGCAATCAGCCCCAGCATTTT
>.|.|18|TRBJ2-7|TRBV27
CASSLRSPWQGGAYEQYF
TGTGCCAGCAGTTTACGGAGCCCATGGCAGGGGGGAGCCTACGAGCAGTACTTC
>TRBD2|.|16|TRBJ2-5|TRBV4-3
CASSQAAGGLGETQYF
TGCGCCAGCAGCCAAGCAGCGGGGGGGCTAGGAGAGACCCAGTACTTC
>.|once|14|TRBJ1-2|TRBV5-4
CASRPPTGFIGYTF
TGTGCCAGCAGACCCCCCACAGGGTTTATTGGCTACACCTTC
>TRBD1|.|15|TRBJ2-3|TRBV29-1
CSVGGGQGKGDTQYF
TGCAGCGTTGGTGGGGGACAGGGCAAGGGAGATACGCAGTATTTT
>.|.|16|TRBJ2-1|TRBV5-8
CASSFRVDTAIDEQFF
TGTGCCAGCAGCTTCCGGGTGGACACCGCAATTGATGAGCAGTTCTTC
>TRBD2|.|15|TRBJ2-1|TRBV27
CASSLRLAGGHEQFF
TGTGCCAGCAGTCTCCGACTAGCGGGGGGGCATGAGCAGTTCTTC
>.|once|17|TRBJ1-4|TRBV9
CASSVARGLRGGEKLFF
TGTGCCAGCAGCGTAGCGAGGGGACTTCGGGGCGGTGAAAAACTGTTTTTT
>.|.|14|TRBJ1-1|TRBV6-5
CASSRPQGGTEAFF
TGTGCCAGCAGCCGACCCCAGGGAGGAACTGAAGCTTTCTTT
>.|.|13|TRBJ1-3|TRBV14
CASNTGPGNTIYF
TGTGCCAGCAATACAGGGCCGGGGAACACCATATATTTT
>TRBD1|.|14|TRBJ2-1|TRBV5-4
CASSSRGLDNEQFF
TGTGCCAGCAGTTCCAGGGGGTTAGACAATGAGCAGTTCTTC